The source of this TCR beta chain is a study of control samples from healthy donors and cancer patients. Concerning this clone itself: The same CDR3 also results from other DNA sequences found in this sample.

Germline lookup yields CDR1 SGHRS and CDR2 YFSETQ. CDR3 length: 14 amino acids. Trimming cost V 0 bases and J 3 bases, with 8 bases left between them. TCRdb's table, derived via immunoSEQ multiplex PCR, lists solely in-frame clones and lacks some. The sample has about 98,000 clones; 79% are singletons. The rearrangement joins TRBV5-1 to TRBJ2-3; perhaps D is TRBD1 or TRBD2 (6 bases each). Specimen: blood. The TCR was taken from a woman aged 30 to 39 in good health. The CDR3 reads CASSLEGGTDTQYF. CDR3 coding DNA: TGCGCCAGCAGCTTGGAGGGGGGAACAGATACGCAGTATTTT.